These 7 T cell receptor beta chains share one sample of origin, sequenced in a study of blood T cell repertoires in COVID-19. Profiling relied on immunoSEQ multiplex PCR, and the TCRdb table lists in-frame clones only, not all of them. The repertoire holds approximately 290,000 clones, with 80% to 85% as singletons. The sequencing sample was made of peripheral blood. The receptors here all came from a person aged 65 to 85 with COVID-19, enrolled during active disease.

The chain joins TRBV10-3 to TRBJ2-7; perhaps TRBD1 as D (6 bases). The CDR3 has 14 amino acids. Germline V gene data show CDR1 as ENHRY and CDR2 as SYGVKD. Trimming shortened V by 5 bases and J by 0 bases, and 11 bases separated the two germline ends. The CDR3 nucleotides are TGTGCCATCAGTCCCAGACAGGCCTCCTACGAGCAGTACTTC. It is translated as CAISPRQASYEQYF.

V is TRBV5-1 and J is TRBJ1-6; no firm D call. V lost 0 bases and J lost 10, with 11 bases in between. In germline, CDR1 is SGHRS, CDR2 YFSETQ. The CDR3 is 14 residues long. CDR3 DNA: TGCGCCAGCAGCTTGGTACGGGGTGAGTCACCCCTCCACTTT. Protein sequence: CASSLVRGESPLHF.

The chain couples TRBV6-5 to TRBJ1-3; unclear D gene. Germline CDR1 reads MNHEY; CDR2 reads SVGAGI. This CDR3 is 14 amino acids long. V lost 7 bases and J lost 0, with 10 bases in between. For the CDR3, the DNA is TGTGCCAGCATTAATCCGGGCTCTGGAAACACCATATATTTT. As protein: CASINPGSGNTIYF.

CDR3 nucleotides: TGTGCCAGCAGGGCCACCGGGACTAGCGTAAACTACGAGCAGTACTTC. It encodes CASRATGTSVNYEQYF. The chain employs TRBV2 and TRBJ2-7; TRBD2 matches 10 bases. With 6 bases clipped from V and 3 bases from J, the junction kept 11 bases outside the gene matches. Looked up from germline, CDR1 is SNHLY and CDR2 is FYNNEI. This CDR3 is built from 16 residues.

This chain joins TRBV7-9 and TRBJ2-1; maybe TRBD1 (6 bases). V was trimmed by 3 bases and J by 7 bases, leaving 10 bases between them. In germline, CDR1 is SEHNR, CDR2 FQNEAQ (reference sequence). The CDR3 has 13 amino acids. The CDR3 is CASSFRDTNEQFF. The CDR3 region has the DNA TGTGCCAGCAGCTTTCGGGACACTAATGAGCAGTTCTTC.

The genes are TRBV7-3 and TRBJ2-2, with TRBD2 identical over 8 bases. V lost 1 base, J lost 4 bases, and 5 bases stayed unmatched. The length of the CDR3 is 16 residues. Germline V gene data show CDR1 as SGHTA and CDR2 as FQGTGA. The CDR3 protein is CASSLNPGGSTGELFF. The CDR3 DNA sequence: TGTGCCAGCAGCTTAAATCCGGGAGGGTCCACCGGGGAGCTGTTTTTT.

This rearrangement joins TRBV27 to TRBJ2-7; D possibly corresponds to TRBD2 (6 bases). V was cut by 2 bases and J by 6 bases, with 11 bases left in between. The germline V gene encodes CDR1 MNHEY and CDR2 SMNVEV (reference sequence). The CDR3 sequence is 13 residues long. In DNA form, the CDR3 reads TGTGCCAGCAGTTTAACGGGGGATGGCGAGCAGTACTTC. Amino acid sequence: CASSLTGDGEQYF.